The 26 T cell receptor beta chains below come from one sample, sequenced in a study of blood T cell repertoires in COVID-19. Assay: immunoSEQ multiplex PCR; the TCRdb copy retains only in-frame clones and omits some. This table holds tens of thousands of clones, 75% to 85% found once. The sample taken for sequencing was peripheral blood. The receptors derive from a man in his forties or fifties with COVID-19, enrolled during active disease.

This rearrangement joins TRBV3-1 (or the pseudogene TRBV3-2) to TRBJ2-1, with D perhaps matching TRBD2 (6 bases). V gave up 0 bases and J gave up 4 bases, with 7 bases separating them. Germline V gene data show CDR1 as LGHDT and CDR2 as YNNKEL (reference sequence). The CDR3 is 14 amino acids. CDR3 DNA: TGTGCCAGCAGCCAAGACGGGACTTACAATGAGCAGTTCTTC. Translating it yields CASSQDGTYNEQFF.

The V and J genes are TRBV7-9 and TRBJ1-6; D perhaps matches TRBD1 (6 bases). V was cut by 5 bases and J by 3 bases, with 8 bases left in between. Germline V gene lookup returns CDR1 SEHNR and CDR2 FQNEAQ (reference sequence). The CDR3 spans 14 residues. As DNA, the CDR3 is TGTGCCAGCAGCCCGACAGGCTATAATTCACCCCTCCACTTT. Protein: CASSPTGYNSPLHF.

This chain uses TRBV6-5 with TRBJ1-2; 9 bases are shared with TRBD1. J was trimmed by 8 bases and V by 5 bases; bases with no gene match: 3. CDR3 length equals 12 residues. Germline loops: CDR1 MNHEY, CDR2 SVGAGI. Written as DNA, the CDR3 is TGTGCCAGCAGTCTCACAGGGGGCGGCTACACCTTC. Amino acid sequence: CASSLTGGGYTF.

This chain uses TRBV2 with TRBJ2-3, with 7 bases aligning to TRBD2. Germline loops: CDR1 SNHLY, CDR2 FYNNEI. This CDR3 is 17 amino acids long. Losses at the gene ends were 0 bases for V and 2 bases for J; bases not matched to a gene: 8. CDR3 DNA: TGTGCCAGCAGTGAAGCGCTTCGGGGAGGGATCACAGATACGCAGTATTTT. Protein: CASSEALRGGITDTQYF.

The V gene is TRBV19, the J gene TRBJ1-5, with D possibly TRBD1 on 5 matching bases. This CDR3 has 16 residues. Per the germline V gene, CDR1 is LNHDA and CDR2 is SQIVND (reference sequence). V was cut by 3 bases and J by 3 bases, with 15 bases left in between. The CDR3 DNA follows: TGTGCCAGTAGTATCGTGGGGCCGGGGGTCAATCAGCCCCAGCATTTT. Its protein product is CASSIVGPGVNQPQHF.

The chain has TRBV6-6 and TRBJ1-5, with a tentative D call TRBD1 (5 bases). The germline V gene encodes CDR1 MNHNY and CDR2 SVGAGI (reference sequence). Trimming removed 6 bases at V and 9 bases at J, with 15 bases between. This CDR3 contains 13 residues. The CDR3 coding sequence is TGTGCCAGCAGCGGCAGGGAGGTTGCGCCCCAGCATTTT. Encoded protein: CASSGREVAPQHF.

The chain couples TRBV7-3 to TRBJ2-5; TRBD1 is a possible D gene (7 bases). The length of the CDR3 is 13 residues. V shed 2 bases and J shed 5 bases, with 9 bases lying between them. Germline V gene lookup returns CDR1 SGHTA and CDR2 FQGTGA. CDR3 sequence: CASSLSGGETQYF. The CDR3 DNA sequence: TGTGCCAGCAGCTTATCAGGGGGGGAGACCCAGTACTTC.

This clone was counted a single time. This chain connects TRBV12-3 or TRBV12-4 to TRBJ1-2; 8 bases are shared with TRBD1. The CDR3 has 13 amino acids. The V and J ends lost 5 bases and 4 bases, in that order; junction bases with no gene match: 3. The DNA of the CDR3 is TGTGCCAGCAGTCCCACAGGGGGCTATGGCTACACCTTC. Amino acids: CASSPTGGYGYTF.

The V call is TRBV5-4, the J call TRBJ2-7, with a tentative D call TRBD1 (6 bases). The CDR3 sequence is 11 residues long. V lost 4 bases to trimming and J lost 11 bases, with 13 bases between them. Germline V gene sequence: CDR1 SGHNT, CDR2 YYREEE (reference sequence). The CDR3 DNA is TGTGCCAGCAGCACCACAGGGATAGAGTACTTC. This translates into CASSTTGIEYF.

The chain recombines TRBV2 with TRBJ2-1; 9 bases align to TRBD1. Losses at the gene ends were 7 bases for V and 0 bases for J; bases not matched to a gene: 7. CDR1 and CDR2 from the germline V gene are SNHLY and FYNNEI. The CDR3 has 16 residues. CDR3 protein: CASNDRGISSYNEQFF. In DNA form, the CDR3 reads TGTGCCAGCAACGACAGGGGGATAAGCTCCTACAATGAGCAGTTCTTC.

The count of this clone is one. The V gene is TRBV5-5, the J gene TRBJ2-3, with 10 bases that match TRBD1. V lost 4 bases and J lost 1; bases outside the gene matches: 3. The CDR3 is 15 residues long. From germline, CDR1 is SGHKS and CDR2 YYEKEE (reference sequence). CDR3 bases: TGTGCCAGCAGCCCGGACAGGGGGGGCACAGATACGCAGTATTTT. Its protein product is CASSPDRGGTDTQYF.

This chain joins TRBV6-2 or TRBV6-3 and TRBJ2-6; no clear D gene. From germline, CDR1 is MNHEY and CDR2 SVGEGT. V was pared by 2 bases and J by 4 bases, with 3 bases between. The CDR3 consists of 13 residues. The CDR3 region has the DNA TGTGCCAGCAGTTACCCGGGGGCCAACGTCCTGACTTTC. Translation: CASSYPGANVLTF.

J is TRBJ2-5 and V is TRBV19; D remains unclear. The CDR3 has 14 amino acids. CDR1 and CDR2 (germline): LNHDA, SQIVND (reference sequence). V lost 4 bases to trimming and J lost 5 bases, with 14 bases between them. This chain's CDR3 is CASSRRFSSETQYF. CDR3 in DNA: TGTGCCAGTAGTAGGCGGTTTTCATCGGAGACCCAGTACTTC.

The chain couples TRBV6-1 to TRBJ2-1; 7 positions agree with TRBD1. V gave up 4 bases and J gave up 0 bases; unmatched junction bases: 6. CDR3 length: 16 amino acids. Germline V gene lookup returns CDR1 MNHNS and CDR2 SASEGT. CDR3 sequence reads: CASSAATGSSYNEQFF. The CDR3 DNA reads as TGTGCCAGCAGTGCCGCGACAGGGAGCTCCTACAATGAGCAGTTCTTC.

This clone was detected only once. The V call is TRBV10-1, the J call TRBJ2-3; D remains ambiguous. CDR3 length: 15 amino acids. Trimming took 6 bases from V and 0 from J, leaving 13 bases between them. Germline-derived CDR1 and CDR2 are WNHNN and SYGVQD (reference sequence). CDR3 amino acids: CASSSTPASTDTQYF. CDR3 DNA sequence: TGCGCCAGCAGCTCGACTCCCGCAAGCACAGATACGCAGTATTTT.

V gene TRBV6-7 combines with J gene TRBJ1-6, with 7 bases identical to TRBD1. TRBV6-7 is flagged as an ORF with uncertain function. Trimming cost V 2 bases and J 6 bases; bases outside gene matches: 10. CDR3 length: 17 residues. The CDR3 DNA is TGTGCCAGCAGTTACCCCCACAGGGGTAGCGGTAATTCACCCCTCCACTTT. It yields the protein CASSYPHRGSGNSPLHF.

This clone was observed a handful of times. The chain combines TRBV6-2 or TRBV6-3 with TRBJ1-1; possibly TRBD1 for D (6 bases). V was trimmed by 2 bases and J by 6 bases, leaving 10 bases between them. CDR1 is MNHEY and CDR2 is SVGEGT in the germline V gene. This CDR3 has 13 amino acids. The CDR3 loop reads CASSYPRGPEAFF. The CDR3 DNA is TGTGCCAGCAGTTACCCCAGGGGCCCTGAAGCTTTCTTT.

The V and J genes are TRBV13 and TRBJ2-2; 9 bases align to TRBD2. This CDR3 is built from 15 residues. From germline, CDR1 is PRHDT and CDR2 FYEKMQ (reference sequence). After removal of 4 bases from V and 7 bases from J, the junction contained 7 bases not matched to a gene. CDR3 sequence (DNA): TGTGCCAGCAGCTGGGCTAGCGGGAACGACGGGGAGCTGTTTTTT. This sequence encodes CASSWASGNDGELFF.

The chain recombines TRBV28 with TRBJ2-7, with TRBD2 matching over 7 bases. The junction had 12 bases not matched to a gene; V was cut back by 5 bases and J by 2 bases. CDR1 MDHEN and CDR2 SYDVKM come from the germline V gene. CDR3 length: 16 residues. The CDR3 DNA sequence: TGTGCCAGCAGTGCTACTAGCGCAAGACGTACCTACGAGCAGTACTTC. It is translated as CASSATSARRTYEQYF.

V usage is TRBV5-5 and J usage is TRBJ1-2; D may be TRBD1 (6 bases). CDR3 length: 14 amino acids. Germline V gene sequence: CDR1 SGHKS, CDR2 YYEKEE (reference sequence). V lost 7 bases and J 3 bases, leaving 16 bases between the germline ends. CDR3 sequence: CASGEGGRDYGYTF. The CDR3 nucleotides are TGTGCCAGCGGGGAGGGGGGGCGAGACTATGGCTACACCTTC.

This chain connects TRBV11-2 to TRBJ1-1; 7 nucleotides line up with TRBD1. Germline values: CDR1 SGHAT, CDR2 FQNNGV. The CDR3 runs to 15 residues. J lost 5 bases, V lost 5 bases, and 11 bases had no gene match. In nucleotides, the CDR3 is TGTGCCAGCAGCGGAGAAGGGACAGAGAAAACTGAAGCTTTCTTT. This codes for CASSGEGTEKTEAFF.

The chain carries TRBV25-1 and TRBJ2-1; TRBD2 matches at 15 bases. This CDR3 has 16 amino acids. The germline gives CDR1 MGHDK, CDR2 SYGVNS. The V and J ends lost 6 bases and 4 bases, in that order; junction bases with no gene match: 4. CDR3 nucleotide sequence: TGTGCCAGCAGATGGACTAGCGGGAGGGGGTACAATGAGCAGTTCTTC. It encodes CASRWTSGRGYNEQFF.

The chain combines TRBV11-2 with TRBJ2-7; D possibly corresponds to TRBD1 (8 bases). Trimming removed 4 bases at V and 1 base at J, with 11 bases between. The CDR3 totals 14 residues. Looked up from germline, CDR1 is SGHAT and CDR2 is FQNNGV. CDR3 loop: CASSYRGGSYEQYF. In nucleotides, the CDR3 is TGTGCCAGCAGCTACAGGGGGGGATCCTACGAGCAGTACTTC.

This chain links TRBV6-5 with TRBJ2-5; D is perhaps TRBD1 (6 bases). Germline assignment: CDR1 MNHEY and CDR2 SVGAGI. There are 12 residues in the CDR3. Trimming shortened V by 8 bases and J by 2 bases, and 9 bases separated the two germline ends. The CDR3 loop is CASGTRQETQYF. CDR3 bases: TGTGCCAGCGGGACAAGACAAGAGACCCAGTACTTC.

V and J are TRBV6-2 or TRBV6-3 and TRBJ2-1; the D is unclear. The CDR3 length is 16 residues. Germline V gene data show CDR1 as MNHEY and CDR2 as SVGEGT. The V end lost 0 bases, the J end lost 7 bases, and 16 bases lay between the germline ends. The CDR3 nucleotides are TGTGCCAGCAGTTACTCGATCCGTGAGAGGCTAAATGAGCAGTTCTTC. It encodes CASSYSIRERLNEQFF.

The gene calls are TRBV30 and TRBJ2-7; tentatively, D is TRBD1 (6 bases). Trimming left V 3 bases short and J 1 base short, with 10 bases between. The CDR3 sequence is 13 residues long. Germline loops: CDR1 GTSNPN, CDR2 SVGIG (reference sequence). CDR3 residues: CAWRIQGSYEQYF. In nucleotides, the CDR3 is TGTGCCTGGAGGATACAGGGATCCTACGAGCAGTACTTC.